This T cell receptor beta chain is drawn from a study of shared clonotypes between healthy human individuals. Deletions cut 6 bases from V and 1 base from J, with 22 bases between. Germline CDR1 reads MDHEN; CDR2 reads SYDVKM. The CDR3 spans 17 residues. Measured with immunoSEQ multiplex PCR; TCRdb has only the in-frame clones, and not every one. The sample records about 2 million clones, 85% to 95% being singletons. V is TRBV28 and J is TRBJ2-7; either TRBD1 or TRBD2 may supply D (5 bases each). The receptor was derived from a man aged 18 to 29 in good health. Sequenced sample: naive CD4+ T cells sorted from blood. Subset given: CD45RA+ positively selected. The CDR3 DNA is TGTGCCAGCAGCTCAACAATTCCTGGGGACGGGTCCTACGAGCAGTACTTC. Encoded protein: CASSSTIPGDGSYEQYF.